What follows is one T cell receptor beta chain and its context. What it binds is not known. An end of the junction differs from the germline gene, which may be a read error. The iRepertoire nested amplicon-rescue multiplex PCR amplified TCR alpha and beta CDR3s from RNA. Input was about 95-400 ng of tissue mRNA or PBMC total RNA. TCRdb re-called the multiplex PCR reads through MiXCR, storing one row per CDR3 protein. The table lists 100,000 to 150,000 distinct CDR3 sequences, roughly 25% of them singletons. This sample was included in a study of glioma-infiltrating T cells. Germline-derived CDR1 and CDR2 are SGHVT and SQSDAQ. The CDR3 length is 17 residues. Study-wide points: Non-neoplastic patients had below-expected tissue-blood divergence, while all gliomas exceeded expectation.

The sequencing sample was made of glioma tissue, nonneoplastic brain tissue, or PBMCs (not recorded which). The sequence was obtained from a human donor with low-grade glioma or glioblastoma, undergoing nonglioma brain surgery, or in good health (not recorded which). The rearrangement uses TRBV7-4 and TRBJ1-4; TRBD1 is a possible D gene (5 bases). This chain's CDR3 is CASSLEAPQGTNERLFF. DNA for the CDR3: TGTGCCAGCAGCTTAGAAGCCCCGCAGGGAACTAATGAAAGACTGTTTTTT.